The subject of this entry is one T cell receptor (beta chain). Its target antigen remains unknown. No qualities accompany the bases; no much larger clone lies one base away. Enrolling through a virtual design, the prospective study's participants ranged in age from roughly 18 to 89 years and lived across 24 United States geographic areas. In the prospective study, participants were assigned to cohorts based on the clinical history participants reported in a screening survey and a study questionnaire. In the prospective study, whole blood, serum and a nasopharyngeal or oropharyngeal swab were collected from each participant by mobile phlebotomists. Over a roughly 2-month period, participants in the prospective study had the option of providing additional blood draws and questionnaires. Before DNA extraction, blood samples from the prospective study were shipped at room temperature or frozen. These data belong to a study of blood T cell repertoires in COVID-19 (dated by TCRdb to about 2020). With regard to the full study: Samples covering the acute and convalescent phases of COVID-19 were provided by collaborators in the United States, Italy and Spain. The repertoires were released in a freely available public database meant as a resource for research on the immune response to SARS-CoV-2. Where available, HLA class I and class II types were taken from metadata supplied by the sample provider and were not determined by assay-based typing. Subjects who had been exposed to COVID-19, were actively infected with it, or had recovered from it provided the deeply sampled blood TCRbeta repertoires that made up the dataset. The material from the prospective study consisted of cDNA or gDNA derived from T cells, B-cell-depleted T cells, or PBMCs. A de-identified subject ID, COVID-19 status, age in years and sex were almost always included in the sample metadata. The samples were drawn from two sources: the first 160 participants of the ongoing ImmuneRACE study, and 950 to 1,500 subjects contributed by 6 global collaborators.

The immunoSEQ Assay, a bias-controlled multiplex PCR, was used to amplify TCRbeta CDR3 regions from genomic DNA. Turning to the authors' computational methods: Nucleated cell counts per sample were estimated from amplification of reference gene primers within the assay. To quantify the absolute abundance of each unique TCRbeta CDR3 rearrangement, sequence reads were collapsed and filtered. For each sample, productive Simpson clonality was calculated as the square root of Simpson's diversity index over productive rearrangements. The immuneACCESS repertoire file appears here via TCRdb, limited to in-frame rearrangements. These files lack a portion of the clones; in checked studies, under half of the deficit traces to unresolved V genes, and the cause of the others is not known. That table supplies the V and J calls and clone size; D and trimming were determined from the DNA. This sample has around 300,000 clones in its table, and 85% to 90% of those were observed once. Together, the top ten hold about 1.7% of the sample.

CDR1 is given as LGHNA and CDR2 as YNFKEQ, both from the germline V gene. Spanning cysteine to phenylalanine, the CDR3 consists of 16 amino acids. The entry retains the CDR3 DNA only, 48 bases that are in frame from base 1. Trimming accounts for 2 bases at V and 9 bases at J, while the number of junction bases matched to no gene is 13. General findings and caveats noted by the study authors: The amount of clinical and demographic metadata varied by source and participant and was provided uncurated.

This chain is built from TRBV4-2 and TRBJ2-1, with 7 bases aligning to TRBD2. The sequenced sample consisted of PBMCs or T cells enriched from blood (not recorded which). This receptor was taken from a young woman with acute COVID-19. The sequenced DNA is TGTGCCAGCAGCCAAACCCTAGCGGCCCTCGTGGGTGAGCAGTTCTTC. This codes for CASSQTLAALVGEQFF.